The rows below give T cell receptor beta chains drawn from one sample of a study of read filtering for tumor transcriptome and immune sequencing. TCRdb re-analysed the reads in MiXCR, keeping a single row per CDR3 protein. The table shows tens of thousands of distinct CDR3 sequences, with roughly 21% occurring only once. The sample taken for sequencing was a population of CD138-negative cells sorted from bone marrow. The receptor source for this set is a donor at least 40 years old with multiple myeloma. Both conserved end residues are part of each CDR3. A D gene is named only where the DNA matches it firmly. For some rows the clone size is stated as once, few or many, or as a class when expanded; others skip it.

D	V	J	size	CDR3	DNA
NA	TRBV7-2	TRBJ2-1	many	CASSPRVSNEQFF	TGTGCCAGCAGCCCTAGAGTCAGCAATGAGCAGTTCTTC
NA	TRBV4-1	TRBJ2-7	many	CASSQELGGREQYF	TGCGCCAGCAGCCAAGAATTAGGGGGGCGAGAGCAGTACTTC
TRBD2	TRBV6-5	TRBJ2-3	many	CAIKRGGTDTQYF	TGTGCGATCAAGCGGGGGGGCACAGATACGCAGTATTTT
NA	TRBV14	TRBJ1-6	many	CASSQVQGNSPLHF	TGTGCCAGCAGCCAAGTCCAGGGTAATTCACCCCTCCACTTT
NA	TRBV7-9	TRBJ2-4	many	CASSLADVQYF	TGTGCCAGCAGCTTAGCGGATGTTCAGTACTTC
NA	TRBV7-3	TRBJ2-1	once	CASSLSAGSSYNEQFF	TGTGCCAGCAGCTTAAGTGCGGGGAGCTCCTACAATGAGCAGTTCTTC
NA	TRBV5-5	TRBJ2-5	NA	CASSRDQGRETQYF	TGTGCCAGCAGCAGGGATCAAGGACGAGAGACCCAGTACTTC
TRBD1	TRBV5-1	TRBJ2-1	NA	CASSLETGAYNEQFF	TGCGCCAGCAGCTTAGAGACAGGGGCTTACAATGAGCAGTTCTTC
NA	TRBV7-8	TRBJ1-2	many	CASSVQGGYGYTF	TGTGCCAGCAGCGTACAGGGAGGCTATGGCTACACCTTC
NA	TRBV20-1	TRBJ2-1	few	CSASGGRGYNEQFF	TGCAGTGCTAGCGGGGGGCGAGGATACAATGAGCAGTTCTTC
NA	TRBV6-2/TRBV6-3	TRBJ1-5	many	CASSYLRNLNQPQHF	TGTGCCAGCAGTTACCTAAGGAACCTCAATCAGCCCCAGCATTTT
NA	TRBV5-1	TRBJ2-4	NA	CASSLMGELARNIQYF	TGCGCCAGCAGCTTAATGGGGGAGCTAGCCAGAAACATTCAGTACTTC
NA	TRBV12-3/TRBV12-4	TRBJ2-7	many	CASSFGDWSYEQYF	TGTGCCAGCAGTTTTGGGGACTGGAGCTACGAGCAGTACTTC
TRBD1	TRBV3-1	TRBJ1-5	NA	CASSPKQGAPSQPQHF	TGTGCCAGCAGCCCCAAACAGGGGGCGCCGAGTCAGCCCCAGCATTTT
TRBD2	TRBV10-3	TRBJ2-1	many	CATLAGSSLYNEQFF	TGTGCCACCCTAGCGGGGAGCTCACTATACAATGAGCAGTTCTTC
TRBD2	TRBV5-6	TRBJ2-5	many	CASSSSLVAGGQKTQYF	TGTGCCAGCAGCTCCTCTTTAGTAGCGGGGGGGCAGAAGACCCAGTACTTC
NA	TRBV20-1	TRBJ2-1	few	CSARGTYNGQFF	TGCAGTGCTAGAGGAACCTACAATGGGCAGTTCTTC
TRBD1	TRBV7-3	TRBJ2-3	many	CASSSGGQGRATDTQYF	TGTGCCAGCAGCTCTGGGGGACAGGGAAGGGCCACAGATACGCAGTATTTT
NA	TRBV6-2/TRBV6-3	TRBJ2-2	many	CASSYGTATGELFF	TGTGCCAGCAGTTACGGGACCGCCACCGGGGAGCTGTTTTTT
NA	TRBV7-9	TRBJ2-2	once	CASRGTRDTGELFF	TGTGCCAGCAGGGGGACAAGAGACACCGGGGAGCTGTTTTTT
NA	TRBV3-1	TRBJ2-5	NA	CASSQDEERQETQYF	TGTGCCAGCAGCCAAGATGAGGAGAGGCAAGAGACCCAGTACTTC